The table lists the clone carrying this TCR beta chain with many counts. Antigen unknown. These data come from a study of regulatory T cells in long-lasting Graves disease. Study context: Graves' patients, newly diagnosed, had taken antithyroid drugs under 3 months. Findings and limits, study-wide: Persistent-disease Graves' patients showed less TCR diversity than new cases.

In building TCR beta libraries, iRepertoire HTBI primers were used together with Arm-PCR of CDR3 regions. TCRdb passed the multiplex PCR reads through MiXCR, listing each CDR3 protein once. The sample consists of hundreds of thousands of distinct CDR3 sequences, around 16% of them appearing once. The sample's time point: newly diagnosed GD, antithyroid drugs for less than 3 months. Following extraction of RNA from PBMCs, that RNA was used to make the TCR library. V lost 1 base, J lost 4 bases, and 9 bases lay in between. The CDR3 runs 14 residues. The sample was also reused in another study, on T cells in Graves' hyperthyroidism and ophthalmopathy.

This rearrangement joins TRBV12-3 or TRBV12-4 to TRBJ2-3; no firm D call. This sequence originates from a man aged 18 to 29 with Graves disease. The specimen comprised peripheral blood mononuclear cells (PBMCs), sampled at new diagnosis, from a patient treated with antithyroid drugs. CDR3 bases: TGTGCCAGCAGTTTAGAGCCCCGGCCAGATACGCAGTATTTT. Encoded protein: CASSLEPRPDTQYF.